This entry concerns a single TCR beta chain. No antigen is known for it. CD45RO negativity and positive selection for CCR7 defined naive CD8 cells, a population that excluded terminally differentiated effector memory CD45RA+ cells. Every contributor of samples was a Caucasian grown-up residing in Nashville, Tennessee. The data originate from a study of shared clonotypes between healthy human individuals. Study conclusions and caveats: Naive CD4 clonotypes were shared across a few donors at about 5%.

In the original processing: ImmunoSEQ junction-only sequences lacked quality scores, so their filtering differed. Assay used: immunoSEQ multiplex PCR; TCRdb lists only in-frame clones, some missing. V and J calls and clone size are those listed in that table; D and trimming were worked out from the DNA. The sample carries more than 2 million clones, less than 95% recorded once. The receptor's source is a man younger than 30 in good health. Input material: naive CD8+ T cells sorted from blood.

The CDR3 sequence is CATSRDRQIAEAFF. CDR3 sequence (DNA): TGTGCCACCAGCAGAGATAGACAGATCGCTGAAGCTTTCTTT. This sequence joins TRBV15 and TRBJ1-1; a weak D match, TRBD1 (5 bases). Trimming removed 0 bases from V and 6 bases from J, with 11 bases in between. This CDR3 contains 14 residues. Germline-derived CDR1 and CDR2 are LNHNV and YYDKDF (reference sequence).